This TCR beta chain was sequenced for a study of molecular identifiers for immune sequencing clone quantification. In TCRdb, the PCR reads were re-called with MiXCR into one record per CDR3 protein. Among approximately 680,000 distinct CDR3 sequences, around 25% were seen once, and the ten largest hold approximately 0.75%. Concerning this clonotype: Its specificity is unknown.

The CDR3 has 18 residues. Germline V gene sequence: CDR1 KGHDR, CDR2 SFDVKD. The junction had 10 bases not matched to a gene; V was cut back by 1 base and J by 2 bases. Findings and caveats of the study: Under 1% of molecules in naive cells, but over 98% of effector molecules, belonged to clones above 20 RNA copies. One cell's worth of spiked Jurkat TCR RNA was reportedly detectable among approximately 1 million naive cells.

With RNA at 10%, 30% or 50%, naive CD8 libraries came from roughly 18,000 to 920,000 sorted cells. The specimen sequenced was naive CD8+ T cells from blood, with Jurkat cell RNA spiked in. Subset: FACS-sorted CD8+CD4-CCR7+CD45RA+ naive T cells. The gene calls are TRBV24-1 and TRBJ2-3, with 8 bases aligning to TRBD2. The clonotype comes from a human donor in good health. Some libraries in this study had Jurkat cell RNA spiked in. Here the CDR3 reads CATSDFIGRVLHTDTQYF. In DNA form, the CDR3 reads TGTGCCACCAGTGATTTTATCGGGAGGGTCCTTCACACAGATACGCAGTATTTT.